This is a list of T cell receptor beta chains from one sample in a study of human T cells and chemical hapten exposure. TCRdb passed the RACE reads through MiXCR, listing each CDR3 protein once. In the table there are about 120,000 distinct CDR3 sequences, about 10% of which are singletons. Sequencing was performed on whole blood, taken in connection with sensitization to the hapten diphenylcyclopropenone (DPC). All receptors derive from a woman aged 45-65 years with alopecia areata. Some clones in this sample may be carry-over from other donors' samples. Both conserved end residues are part of each CDR3. The D gene is left open where the match is weak. Not all rows give a size; the values are once, few, many and, for expanded clones, a class.

size: .
length: 12
J: TRBJ2-3
D: .
V: TRBV3-1
CDR3: CASLGSTDTQYF
DNA: TGTGCCAGCCTGGGATCCACAGATACGCAGTATTTT

size: few
length: 13
J: TRBJ2-3
D: TRBD1
V: TRBV10-3
CDR3: CAIRTGAGDTQYF
DNA: TGTGCCATCAGGACAGGGGCAGGAGATACGCAGTATTTT

size: few
length: 14
J: TRBJ1-1
D: .
V: TRBV6-5
CDR3: CASSYSEMNTEAFF
DNA: TGTGCCAGCAGTTATTCAGAAATGAACACTGAAGCTTTCTTT

size: few
length: 15
J: TRBJ2-1
D: TRBD2
V: TRBV7-9
CDR3: CASSLVTSGSNEQFF
DNA: TGTGCCAGCAGCTTAGTTACTAGCGGGAGCAATGAGCAGTTCTTC

size: few
length: 16
J: TRBJ1-6
D: .
V: TRBV2
CDR3: CASSEEGPRLNSPLHF
DNA: TGTGCCAGCAGTGAGGAAGGGCCGAGACTTAATTCACCCCTCCACTTT

size: .
length: 13
J: TRBJ2-7
D: TRBD1
V: TRBV12-3/TRBV12-4
CDR3: CASSYQGAGEQYF
DNA: TGTGCCAGCAGTTATCAGGGGGCGGGCGAGCAGTACTTC

size: .
length: 15
J: TRBJ2-6
D: .
V: TRBV20-1
CDR3: CSARGPNSGANVLTF
DNA: TGCAGTGCTCGAGGGCCCAACTCTGGGGCCAACGTCCTGACTTTC

size: many
length: 14
J: TRBJ2-5
D: .
V: TRBV6-6
CDR3: CASSYRGSQETQYF
DNA: TGTGCCAGCAGTTACAGGGGCTCCCAAGAGACCCAGTACTTC

size: .
length: 14
J: TRBJ2-7
D: TRBD1
V: TRBV6-1
CDR3: CASGQGSRSYEQYF
DNA: TGTGCCAGCGGACAGGGGAGTAGGTCCTACGAGCAGTACTTC

size: .
length: 13
J: TRBJ1-1
D: TRBD1
V: TRBV30
CDR3: CAWDRGLNTEAFF
DNA: TGTGCCTGGGACAGGGGCCTGAACACTGAAGCTTTCTTT

size: .
length: 14
J: TRBJ2-3
D: .
V: TRBV20-1
CDR3: CSARGDLISDTQYF
DNA: TGCAGTGCTAGAGGTGACCTCATATCAGATACGCAGTATTTT

size: .
length: 18
J: TRBJ2-2
D: .
V: TRBV6-2/TRBV6-3
CDR3: CASSYGLAEPSNTGELFF
DNA: TGTGCCAGCAGTTACGGGCTGGCCGAGCCATCGAACACCGGGGAGCTGTTTTTT

size: few
length: 13
J: TRBJ2-3
D: .
V: TRBV20-1
CDR3: CSAGQDGTDTQYF
DNA: TGCAGTGCTGGCCAGGACGGCACAGATACGCAGTATTTT

size: few
length: 14
J: TRBJ1-1
D: .
V: TRBV5-5
CDR3: CASSLGGSGAEAFF
DNA: TGTGCCAGCAGCCTAGGCGGGTCGGGAGCTGAAGCTTTCTTT

size: .
length: 13
J: TRBJ2-1
D: TRBD1
V: TRBV2
CDR3: CASSITGGNEQFF
DNA: TGTGCCAGCAGTATCACAGGGGGCAATGAGCAGTTCTTC

size: many
length: 14
J: TRBJ2-7
D: .
V: TRBV20-1
CDR3: CSAREVRNSYEQYF
DNA: TGCAGTGCTAGGGAGGTTAGGAACTCCTACGAGCAGTACTTC

size: few
length: 15
J: TRBJ2-5
D: TRBD2
V: TRBV28
CDR3: CASSPEGLAGGVRYF
DNA: TGTGCCAGCAGCCCCGAGGGGCTAGCGGGAGGGGTTCGCTACTTC

size: .
length: 12
J: TRBJ2-1
D: .
V: TRBV6-2/TRBV6-3
CDR3: CASRVVRSEQFF
DNA: TGTGCCAGCAGAGTCGTACGGAGTGAGCAGTTCTTC

size: .
length: 13
J: TRBJ1-1
D: .
V: TRBV20-1
CDR3: CSATDSMNTEAFF
DNA: TGCAGTGCTACGGACAGCATGAACACTGAAGCTTTCTTT

size: many
length: 15
J: TRBJ2-3
D: .
V: TRBV20-1
CDR3: CSASRPSGSTDTQYF
DNA: TGCAGTGCTAGCCGTCCCTCGGGTAGCACAGATACGCAGTATTTT

size: few
length: 14
J: TRBJ1-5
D: TRBD1
V: TRBV12-3/TRBV12-4
CDR3: CASSSGTGRQPQHF
DNA: TGTGCCAGCAGTTCCGGGACAGGGCGACAGCCCCAGCATTTT

size: few
length: 15
J: TRBJ1-1
D: .
V: TRBV12-5
CDR3: CASGLRYKGTTEAFF
DNA: TGTGCTAGTGGTTTGCGCTATAAGGGAACCACTGAAGCTTTCTTT

size: .
length: 18
J: TRBJ2-3
D: .
V: TRBV3-1
CDR3: CASSQEGARGLITDTQYF
DNA: TGTGCCAGCAGCCAAGAAGGAGCCCGAGGACTCATCACAGATACGCAGTATTTT

size: few
length: 15
J: TRBJ2-3
D: TRBD2
V: TRBV29-1
CDR3: CSVAWGGRASDTQYF
DNA: TGCAGCGTTGCATGGGGCGGGAGGGCCTCAGATACGCAGTATTTT

size: many
length: 14
J: TRBJ2-7
D: .
V: TRBV9
CDR3: CASSVDRLSYEQYF
DNA: TGTGCCAGCAGCGTAGACCGCCTCTCCTACGAGCAGTACTTC

size: .
length: 16
J: TRBJ2-3
D: TRBD2
V: TRBV13
CDR3: CASSLGTSFPQDTQYF
DNA: TGTGCCAGCAGCTTAGGGACTAGCTTCCCACAAGATACGCAGTATTTT

size: once
length: 14
J: TRBJ1-1
D: .
V: TRBV7-2
CDR3: CASSPTKGITEAFF
DNA: TGTGCCAGCAGCCCAACGAAGGGAATCACTGAAGCTTTCTTT

size: few
length: 14
J: TRBJ2-7
D: TRBD2
V: TRBV11-2
CDR3: CASSYSGDSYEQYF
DNA: TGTGCCAGCAGCTATAGCGGGGATTCCTACGAGCAGTACTTC

size: few
length: 13
J: TRBJ1-1
D: TRBD1
V: TRBV7-9
CDR3: CASSLIQGAEAFF
DNA: TGTGCCAGCAGCTTAATCCAGGGGGCTGAAGCTTTCTTT

size: many
length: 13
J: TRBJ1-1
D: .
V: TRBV10-3
CDR3: CAISESVITEAFF
DNA: TGTGCCATCAGTGAGTCGGTTATCACTGAAGCTTTCTTT

size: .
length: 16
J: TRBJ1-1
D: TRBD1
V: TRBV5-1
CDR3: CASTGTEIGERPEAFF
DNA: TGCGCCAGCACCGGGACAGAGATTGGGGAGCGACCTGAAGCTTTCTTT

size: few
length: 13
J: TRBJ2-7
D: .
V: TRBV14
CDR3: CASSRSYWYEQYF
DNA: TGTGCCAGCAGCCGGTCTTACTGGTACGAGCAGTACTTC

size: .
length: 15
J: TRBJ2-2
D: TRBD1
V: TRBV12-3/TRBV12-4
CDR3: CASSFGQANTGELFF
DNA: TGTGCCAGCAGTTTCGGACAGGCGAACACCGGGGAGCTGTTTTTT

size: few
length: 11
J: TRBJ1-2
D: .
V: TRBV20-1
CDR3: CSARVEVRYTF
DNA: TGCAGTGCTAGGGTTGAAGTGCGCTACACCTTC

size: .
length: 13
J: TRBJ1-2
D: .
V: TRBV28
CDR3: CASSRTVNYGYTF
DNA: TGTGCCAGCAGTCGGACGGTGAACTATGGCTACACCTTC

size: many
length: 15
J: TRBJ2-5
D: TRBD2
V: TRBV5-1
CDR3: CASSLVAGTQETQYF
DNA: TGCGCCAGCAGCTTGGTAGCGGGGACGCAAGAGACCCAGTACTTC

size: .
length: 13
J: TRBJ2-5
D: .
V: TRBV20-1
CDR3: CSARLPRGETQYF
DNA: TGCAGTGCTAGACTTCCAAGGGGGGAGACCCAGTACTTC

size: .
length: 16
J: TRBJ2-3
D: TRBD2
V: TRBV4-3
CDR3: CASSRKLAGVPDTQYF
DNA: TGCGCCAGCAGCCGAAAACTAGCGGGAGTACCAGATACGCAGTATTTT

size: many
length: 15
J: TRBJ2-2
D: TRBD1
V: TRBV7-9
CDR3: CASPPSDRESGELFF
DNA: TGTGCCAGCCCCCCCAGCGACAGGGAATCCGGGGAGCTGTTTTTT

size: many
length: 12
J: TRBJ2-7
D: .
V: TRBV2
CDR3: CASIGRDYEQYF
DNA: TGTGCCAGCATCGGCAGGGACTACGAGCAGTACTTC

size: few
length: 12
J: TRBJ1-2
D: TRBD1
V: TRBV12-3/TRBV12-4
CDR3: CASSGGQDGYTF
DNA: TGTGCCAGCAGCGGGGGACAGGATGGCTACACCTTC

size: .
length: 19
J: TRBJ1-6
D: TRBD1
V: TRBV3-1
CDR3: CASSPSRQGASTRHSPLHF
DNA: TGTGCCAGCAGCCCCTCGAGACAGGGGGCCTCCACGCGCCATTCACCCCTCCACTTT